These 21 T cell receptor beta chains originate from one sample sequenced in a study of PD-1 blockade in mismatch repair-deficient tumors (TCRdb year 2017). The protocol used for the library was the immunoSEQ multiplex PCR assay. TCRdb limited this immuneACCESS table to in-frame rearrangements with V and J called. A share of clones is missing; checked studies link under half to unresolved V genes, and the rest is unexplained. This sample has around 62,000 clones in its table, and around 80% of those were observed once. The ten largest clones represent 4.5% to 6.5% of the sample. The sequencing used peripheral blood, collected 2 weeks after starting pembrolizumab. The receptors originated from an adult with mismatch repair-deficient cancer.

V is TRBV11-2 and J is TRBJ2-1; D perhaps matches TRBD2 (6 bases). Germline values: CDR1 SGHAT, CDR2 FQNNGV. CDR3 length: 15 amino acids. Trimming stripped 2 bases from V and 2 bases from J, with 10 bases between. CDR3 loop: CASSLSGSPYNEQFF. DNA of the CDR3: TGTGCCAGCAGCTTATCCGGGAGCCCCTACAATGAGCAGTTCTTC.

The CDR3 reads CASSLGGDFTEAFF. The CDR3 coding sequence is TGTGCCAGCAGTTTAGGGGGGGACTTCACTGAAGCTTTCTTT. The chain uses TRBV27 and TRBJ1-1, with D possibly matching TRBD1 (5 bases). Per germline, CDR1 MNHEY and CDR2 SMNVEV (reference sequence). Deletions cut 2 bases from V and 4 bases from J, with 11 bases between. CDR3 length: 14 amino acids.

V usage is TRBV27 and J usage is TRBJ2-5; 11 bases are shared with TRBD1. The CDR3 has 15 amino acids. Germline V lookup: CDR1 MNHEY, CDR2 SMNVEV (reference sequence). Trimming took 4 bases from V and 4 from J; bases not matched to a gene: 5. The CDR3 nucleotides read TGTGCCAGCAGTTCCCAGGGGACAGGGGGAGAGACCCAGTACTTC. Its translation: CASSSQGTGGETQYF.

This clone was counted a single time. The CDR3 DNA sequence: TGTGCTAGTGGTTCTCCGGGGAATAGGGCTTTCTTT. Translating gives CASGSPGNRAFF. V is TRBV12-5 and J is TRBJ1-1, with no clear D. Trimming removed 4 bases from V and 11 bases from J, with 14 bases in between. Germline loops: CDR1 LGHNT, CDR2 FRNRAP. CDR3 length equals 12 residues.

This chain uses TRBV7-2 with TRBJ2-7; the D call may be TRBD1 or TRBD2 (5 bases each). Germline loops: CDR1 SGHTA, CDR2 FQGNSA. The CDR3 contains 15 residues. V lost 1 base and J lost 0, with 10 bases in between. This CDR3 reads CASSLVGDHSYEQYF. CDR3 in DNA: TGTGCCAGCAGCTTAGTAGGGGACCACTCCTACGAGCAGTACTTC. Full variable domain (missing parts from reference TRBV7-2 and TRBJ2-7): GAGVSQSPSNKVTEKGKDVELRCDPISGHTALYWYRQSLGQGLEFLIYFQGNSAPDKSGLPSDRFSAERTGGSVSTLTIQRTQQEDSAVYLCASSLVGDHSYEQYFGPGTRLTVT.

V is TRBV27 and J is TRBJ1-1; weak D call: TRBD1 (5 bases). V gave up 0 bases and J gave up 7 bases, with 9 bases separating them. This CDR3 region has 13 residues. Germline CDR1 is MNHEY and CDR2 is SMNVEV (reference sequence). CDR3 sequence reads: CASSLSREGEAFF. The CDR3 region has the DNA TGTGCCAGCAGTTTATCCAGGGAGGGTGAAGCTTTCTTT.

The chain recombines TRBV30 with TRBJ2-1; 9 nucleotides line up with TRBD2. The CDR3 sequence is 14 residues long. Germline assignment: CDR1 GTSNPN and CDR2 SVGIG (reference sequence). V lost 3 bases, J lost 6 bases, and 6 bases stayed unmatched. CDR3 DNA sequence: TGTGCCTGGAGCCCCGGGACTAGCATCAATGAGCAGTTCTTC. This sequence encodes CAWSPGTSINEQFF. Complete variable domain (other parts from reference TRBV30 and TRBJ2-1): SQTIHQWPATLVQPVGSPLSLECTVEGTSNPNLYWYRQAAGRGLQLLFYSVGIGQISSEVPQNLSASRPQDRQFILSSKKLLLSDSGFYLCAWSPGTSINEQFFGPGTRLTVL.

The rearrangement joins TRBV30 to TRBJ2-1; TRBD2 aligns across 9 bases. Germline values: CDR1 GTSNPN, CDR2 SVGIG (reference sequence). CDR3 size: 16 residues. V was clipped by 2 bases and J by 8 bases; unmatched bases: 13. CDR3: CAWSLEGGGRAYEQFF. CDR3 sequence (DNA): TGTGCCTGGAGTCTAGAAGGTGGCGGGAGGGCCTATGAGCAGTTCTTC.

In its sample, this clone was seen a few times. This chain connects TRBV2 to TRBJ1-1; weak D call: TRBD1 (6 bases). Germline CDR1 and CDR2: SNHLY and FYNNEI. Between the trimmed V and J ends, which lost 4 bases and 2 bases, there was a span of 8 bases. The CDR3 spans 13 residues. CDR3 sequence: CASSGTVNTEAFF. The CDR3 nucleotides read TGTGCCAGCAGTGGGACAGTTAACACTGAAGCTTTCTTT.

V and J are TRBV7-3 and TRBJ2-1; D gene uncertain. The CDR3 length is 13 residues. Trimming took 5 bases from V and 7 from J, leaving 12 bases between them. CDR1 and CDR2 (germline): SGHTA, FQGTGA. The DNA of the CDR3 is TGTGCCAGCAGCCGCGACCCGTGGAATGAGCAGTTCTTC. This gives the protein CASSRDPWNEQFF.

A single count supports this clone. The gene calls are TRBV11-2 and TRBJ2-7, with 10 bases fitting TRBD2. In germline, CDR1 is SGHAT, CDR2 FQNNGV. The length of the CDR3 is 16 residues. The trim removed 1 base at V and 2 bases at J, leaving 5 bases unmatched. The CDR3, as DNA: TGTGCCAGCAGCTTAGTAAGAGGGACTAGCGCCTACGAGCAGTACTTC. Protein: CASSLVRGTSAYEQYF. The full variable domain, with the rest looked up from reference TRBV11-2 and TRBJ2-7, is EAGVAQSPRYKIIEKRQSVAFWCNPISGHATLYWYQQILGQGPKLLIQFQNNGVVDDSQLPKDRFSAERLKGVDSTLKIQPAKLEDSAVYLCASSLVRGTSAYEQYFGPGTRLTVT.

The V gene is TRBV5-6, the J gene TRBJ1-5; D call uncertain. The germline V gene has CDR1 SGHDT and CDR2 YYEEEE. Trimming shortened V by 3 bases and J by 5 bases, and 9 bases separated the two germline ends. This CDR3 is 13 amino acids long. The CDR3 is CASSSDLDQPQHF. CDR3 DNA: TGTGCCAGCAGCTCGGACCTAGATCAGCCCCAGCATTTT.

The chain combines TRBV25-1 with TRBJ2-1; no definite D call. V lost 4 bases and J lost 0, with 10 bases in between. Looked up from germline, CDR1 is MGHDK and CDR2 is SYGVNS. The CDR3 contains 15 residues. The CDR3 loop is CASSAPLSSYNEQFF. The CDR3 DNA sequence: TGTGCCAGCAGTGCACCCCTTAGCTCCTACAATGAGCAGTTCTTC. Full variable domain (remainder filled in from reference TRBV25-1 and TRBJ2-1): EADIYQTPRYLVIGTGKKITLECSQTMGHDKMYWYQQDPGMELHLIHYSYGVNSTEKGDLSSESTVSRIRTEHFPLTLESARPSHTSQYLCASSAPLSSYNEQFFGPGTRLTVL.

This chain uses TRBV7-2 with TRBJ2-5; D assignment may be TRBD1 or TRBD2 (5 bases each). V was trimmed by 6 bases and J by 5 bases, leaving 19 bases between them. The CDR3 covers 15 residues. The germline CDR1 and CDR2 sequences are SGHTA and FQGNSA. For the CDR3, the DNA is TGTGCCAGCAGTACCCGGGGCAAGGGATGGGAGACCCAGTACTTC. Its protein is CASSTRGKGWETQYF.

The rearrangement uses TRBV5-5 and TRBJ1-1, with a possible D match to TRBD1 (6 bases). CDR1 SGHKS and CDR2 YYEKEE come from the germline V gene (reference sequence). The CDR3 totals 17 residues. Trimming took 1 base from V and 1 from J, leaving 17 bases between them. CDR3 bases: TGTGCCAGCAGCTTGAGACGGGGGGACACACGGAACACTGAAGCTTTCTTT. This translates into CASSLRRGDTRNTEAFF.

This sequence joins TRBV7-3 and TRBJ2-5; TRBD1 or TRBD2 may be the D gene (5 bases each). There are 14 residues in the CDR3. V lost 10 bases, J lost 3 bases, and 18 bases lay in between. Germline V lookup: CDR1 SGHTA, CDR2 FQGTGA. Here the CDR3 reads CAKRGQGEEETQYF. The CDR3 region has the DNA TGTGCCAAGCGCGGGCAGGGAGAAGAAGAGACCCAGTACTTC.

This clone was seen a single time. V gene TRBV2 combines with J gene TRBJ2-1, with D possibly being TRBD1 (5 bases). Germline CDR1 and CDR2: SNHLY and FYNNEI. The CDR3 has 15 amino acids. V was clipped by 4 bases and J by 0 bases, with 10 bases between them. In DNA form, the CDR3 reads TGTGCCAGCAGTGGGGGCCAGAGCTCCTACAATGAGCAGTTCTTC. The encoded protein is CASSGGQSSYNEQFF.

This clone has only a few counts. The rearrangement joins TRBV30 to TRBJ1-2, with unresolved D. Germline V gene lookup returns CDR1 GTSNPN and CDR2 SVGIG (reference sequence). Trimming removed 1 base at V and 3 bases at J, with 6 bases between. CDR3 length: 12 amino acids. The CDR3 sequence is CAWSGQYYGYTF. The CDR3 DNA reads TGTGCCTGGAGTGGACAATACTATGGCTACACCTTC.

The V and J genes are TRBV7-2 and TRBJ1-1; D possibly corresponds to TRBD1 (6 bases). Germline CDR1 SGHTA, CDR2 FQGNSA. The CDR3 totals 14 residues. Trimming pared 3 bases from V and 5 bases from J, leaving 13 bases between. The CDR3: CASSLNTGQTEAFF. In DNA, the CDR3 is TGTGCCAGCAGCTTGAACACAGGGCAGACTGAAGCTTTCTTT.

V and J are TRBV7-2 and TRBJ2-7; 10 bases match TRBD1. The CDR3 consists of 14 residues. With 4 bases clipped from V and 5 bases from J, the junction kept 5 bases outside the gene matches. Germline CDR1 is SGHTA and CDR2 is FQGNSA. The CDR3 loop reads CASSYSGTGDEQYF. In nucleotides, the CDR3 is TGTGCCAGCAGCTACTCCGGGACAGGGGACGAGCAGTACTTC.

In DNA form, the CDR3 reads TGTGCCAGCAGTGAAGCGCTCGGGGGGCCGACAGATACGCAGTATTTT. Amino acids: CASSEALGGPTDTQYF. V and J are TRBV6-1 and TRBJ2-3; tentative D call: TRBD2 (7 bases). CDR1 is MNHNS and CDR2 is SASEGT in the germline V gene. This CDR3 spans 16 amino acids. The V gene lost 0 bases and the J gene lost 3 bases, with 13 bases spanning the gap.